The 30 T cell receptor beta chains below all came from one sample that was sequenced in a study of cytomegalovirus exposure and HLA in healthy donors. The PCR was carried out with 60 Vbeta primers and 13 Jbeta primers. The protocol was immunoSEQ multiplex PCR, while the TCRdb copy is restricted to in-frame clones and leaves out a portion. The sample lists roughly 100,000 clones, 82% occurring once. Source material: PBMCs. The receptors were gathered from a man in his fifties in good health and CMV-seronegative.

This CDR3 reads CATSRGTFVGANEQFF. CDR3 coding DNA: TGTGCCACCAGCAGAGGCACCTTTGTAGGGGCCAATGAGCAGTTCTTC. The chain employs TRBV15 and TRBJ2-1; a weak D match, TRBD1 (5 bases). The germline V gene encodes CDR1 LNHNV and CDR2 YYDKDF (reference sequence). Trimming took off 1 base at V and 6 bases at J, with 16 bases between the two ends. The CDR3 totals 16 residues.

The chain joins TRBV6-6 to TRBJ1-1, with 7 bases that match TRBD1. The CDR3 runs 14 residues. Germline CDR1 MNHNY, CDR2 SVGAGI (reference sequence). The ends lost 5 bases at V and 11 bases at J; junction bases unmatched: 14. The CDR3 loop is CASSNGQAQRAAFF. CDR3 DNA: TGTGCCAGCAGTAACGGACAGGCCCAACGGGCGGCTTTCTTT.

The chain employs TRBV4-2 and TRBJ2-1, with a tentative D call TRBD1 (5 bases). Trimming removed 0 bases at V and 6 bases at J, with 9 bases between. Looked up from germline, CDR1 is LGHNA and CDR2 is YNFKEQ. The CDR3 is 14 amino acids. The CDR3 loop is CASSQDLGPNEQFF. CDR3 DNA sequence: TGTGCCAGCAGCCAAGATTTGGGGCCCAATGAGCAGTTCTTC.

This chain joins TRBV4-1 and TRBJ2-3, with 8 bases aligning to TRBD1. V shed 3 bases, J shed 0 bases, and the junction held 5 bases outside the gene matches. The CDR3 loop spans 16 amino acids. Germline CDR1 reads MGHRA; CDR2 reads YSYEKL. CDR3 nucleotide sequence: TGCGCCAGCAGCCAGGGGTACAGGGGGAGCACAGATACGCAGTATTTT. Encoded protein: CASSQGYRGSTDTQYF.

The V call is TRBV27, the J call TRBJ2-2; no definite D call. Germline V gene lookup returns CDR1 MNHEY and CDR2 SMNVEV (reference sequence). CDR3 length: 13 residues. The ends were cut back, 5 bases at V and 9 bases at J, with 13 bases in the middle. CDR3 amino acids: CASSPTPPRELFF. CDR3 DNA: TGTGCCAGCAGTCCAACACCCCCCCGGGAGCTGTTTTTT.

The chain has TRBV5-1 and TRBJ1-1, with a tentative D call TRBD1 (6 bases). The CDR3 covers 14 residues. CDR1 SGHRS and CDR2 YFSETQ come from the germline V gene. Trimming took 3 bases from V and 5 from J, leaving 14 bases between them. In DNA, the CDR3 is TGCGCCAGCAGCTCTACCTCCGGGACAACTGAAGCTTTCTTT. Its translation: CASSSTSGTTEAFF.

With regard to this clone: The germline gene is not matched at one end of the junction; a read error may be the cause. CDR3 nucleotides: TGTGCTAGCAGCTTAGGGAAAGGGGGCCGGAGCACAGATACGCAGTATTTT. This sequence encodes CASSLGKGGRSTDTQYF. The genes are TRBV7-7 and TRBJ2-3; 7 bases match TRBD1. Germline V gives CDR1 SSHAT, CDR2 FNYEAQ (reference sequence). CDR3 length equals 17 residues. The entire variable domain, with the rest obtained from reference TRBV7-7 and TRBJ2-3, is as follows: GAGVSQSPRYKVTKRGQDVTLRCDPISSHATLYWYQQALGQGPEFLTYFNYEAQPDKSGLPSDRFSAERPEGSISTLTIQRTEQRDSAMYRCASSLGKGGRSTDTQYFGPGTRLTVL.

The rearrangement uses TRBV28 and TRBJ2-7, with a weak D call TRBD2 (7 bases). Germline V gives CDR1 MDHEN, CDR2 SYDVKM. V was shortened by 4 bases and J by 4 bases, with 20 bases between the two germline ends. The CDR3 sequence is 16 residues long. The CDR3 DNA sequence: TGTGCCAGCAGTTCTAGGGGGGCGGGGGCCCGTTACGAGCAGTACTTC. Its protein is CASSSRGAGARYEQYF.

This rearrangement joins TRBV7-9 to TRBJ1-3, with TRBD1 as a possible D gene (6 bases). Per germline, CDR1 SEHNR and CDR2 FQNEAQ (reference sequence). Trimming took off 5 bases at V and 2 bases at J, with 13 bases between the two ends. This CDR3 is built from 15 residues. CDR3 amino acids: CASSTRTGPGNTIYF. The CDR3 DNA reads TGTGCCAGCAGCACCCGCACAGGGCCTGGAAACACCATATATTTT.

The chain carries TRBV5-1 and TRBJ1-1; the match to TRBD1 covers 9 bases. CDR3 length equals 15 residues. CDR1 and CDR2 from the germline V gene are SGHRS and YFSETQ. V shed 7 bases, J shed 4 bases, and the junction held 11 bases outside the gene matches. CDR3 in DNA: TGCGCCAGCCGACTAATGACAGGGGGGACCACTGAAGCTTTCTTT. It specifies CASRLMTGGTTEAFF.

V usage is TRBV7-6 and J usage is TRBJ1-1; TRBD1 might be the D (5 bases). The CDR3 runs 13 residues. The V gene's germline CDR1 is SGHVS and CDR2 FNYEAQ. The ends were cut back, 7 bases at V and 6 bases at J, with 15 bases in the middle. CDR3 nucleotides: TGTGCCAGCACCGACCTCGACAGATCTGAAGCTTTCTTT. Translation: CASTDLDRSEAFF.

This sequence joins TRBV6-4 and TRBJ2-2; unclear D gene. There are 16 residues in the CDR3. Germline V gene sequence: CDR1 MRHNA, CDR2 SNTAGT. V was clipped by 4 bases and J by 6 bases, with 18 bases between them. For the CDR3, the DNA is TGTGCCAGCAGTGTATTCGGTGTCACCACCGCCGGGGAGCTGTTTTTT. This gives the protein CASSVFGVTTAGELFF.

The gene calls are TRBV6-1 and TRBJ2-1; TRBD2 matches 8 bases. The CDR3 length is 15 residues. Trimming cost V 6 bases and J 8 bases; bases outside gene matches: 12. From germline, CDR1 is MNHNS and CDR2 SASEGT. CDR3: CASREGGSGIYEQFF. CDR3 sequence (DNA): TGTGCCAGCAGGGAGGGAGGTAGCGGGATCTATGAGCAGTTCTTC.

In this sample, this clone turned up a few times. The rearrangement joins TRBV28 to TRBJ1-3; no definite D call. This CDR3 comprises 13 residues. V shed 7 bases and J shed 4 bases, with 11 bases lying between them. Germline V lookup: CDR1 MDHEN, CDR2 SYDVKM. CDR3 protein: CASTGSDGNTIYF. CDR3 nucleotide sequence: TGTGCCAGCACGGGGTCGGACGGAAACACCATATATTTT.

The CDR3 protein is CSGGSYEQYF. The CDR3 DNA sequence: TGCAGTGGAGGGAGCTACGAGCAGTACTTC. This chain links TRBV20-1 with TRBJ2-7; possibly TRBD2 for D (5 bases). The V end lost 7 bases, the J end lost 3 bases, and 7 bases lay between the germline ends. Germline V CDR1 and CDR2: DFQATT, SNEGSKA (reference sequence). CDR3 size: 10 residues.

This chain links TRBV7-2 with TRBJ1-3; D gene ambiguous. The CDR3 extends over 12 amino acids. Germline lookup yields CDR1 SGHTA and CDR2 FQGNSA. V was shortened by 4 bases and J by 9 bases, with 10 bases between the two germline ends. The CDR3 coding sequence is TGTGCCAGCAGCTACATCGGAGGCACCATATATTTT. This translates into CASSYIGGTIYF. The entire variable domain, with the rest obtained from reference TRBV7-2 and TRBJ1-3, is as follows: GAGVSQSPSNKVTEKGKDVELRCDPISGHTALYWYRQSLGQGLEFLIYFQGNSAPDKSGLPSDRFSAERTGGSVSTLTIQRTQQEDSAVYLCASSYIGGTIYFGEGSWLTVV.

The V call is TRBV2, the J call TRBJ1-1; a possible D gene is TRBD1 (6 bases). CDR1 is SNHLY, CDR2 FYNNEI, per germline. V was trimmed by 9 bases and J by 5 bases, leaving 10 bases between them. CDR3 length equals 11 residues. CDR3 loop: CASKGGTEAFF. Here the CDR3 DNA reads TGTGCCAGTAAGGGGGGGACTGAAGCTTTCTTT.

This chain's CDR3 is CASSIKGAVSYEQYF. The DNA for the CDR3 is TGTGCCAGTAGTATTAAGGGGGCCGTTTCCTACGAGCAGTACTTC. The rearrangement joins TRBV19 to TRBJ2-7, with TRBD1 identical over 7 bases. Per germline, CDR1 LNHDA and CDR2 SQIVND (reference sequence). This CDR3 has 15 residues. The V gene end was trimmed by 3 bases and the J gene end by 1 base; junction bases not matched to a gene: 6.

The CDR3 region is CASSLGRMNTEAFF. DNA of the CDR3: TGTGCCAGCAGCTTAGGGCGGATGAACACTGAAGCTTTCTTT. The chain employs TRBV11-3 and TRBJ1-1; D is unresolved. The ends were cut back, 1 base at V and 0 bases at J, with 6 bases in the middle. The germline V gene encodes CDR1 SGHNT and CDR2 YENEEA. This CDR3 contains 14 residues.

This clone occurred a few times. The V gene is TRBV6-6, the J gene TRBJ1-1; TRBD1 is a possible D gene (5 bases). This CDR3 has 13 residues. Trimming removed 2 bases from V and 5 bases from J, with 9 bases in between. Germline V lookup: CDR1 MNHNY, CDR2 SVGAGI (reference sequence). This CDR3 is CASSYLQGTEAFF. Written as DNA, the CDR3 is TGTGCCAGCAGTTACCTCCAGGGAACTGAAGCTTTCTTT.

The V and J genes are TRBV7-9 and TRBJ1-4; 7 bases align to TRBD1. CDR3 length: 14 amino acids. The V gene's germline CDR1 is SEHNR and CDR2 FQNEAQ (reference sequence). V gave up 5 bases and J gave up 2 bases; unmatched junction bases: 2. CDR3 in DNA: TGTGCCAGCAGCGGACAGGAGACTAATGAAAAACTGTTTTTT. This sequence encodes CASSGQETNEKLFF.

CDR3 sequence reads: CASSLLAGGSSVRNEQFF. CDR3 in DNA: TGTGCCAGCAGCTTGCTAGCGGGAGGATCCTCCGTCCGCAATGAGCAGTTCTTC. The V call is TRBV7-2, the J call TRBJ2-1, with 11 bases that match TRBD2. Losses at the gene ends were 3 bases for V and 6 bases for J; bases not matched to a gene: 13. CDR3 length equals 18 residues. The V gene's germline CDR1 is SGHTA and CDR2 FQGNSA.

The chain has TRBV19 and TRBJ2-5, with 7 bases fitting TRBD2. V gave up 6 bases and J gave up 8 bases; unmatched junction bases: 18. The germline V gene has CDR1 LNHDA and CDR2 SQIVND (reference sequence). This CDR3 has 16 amino acids. The CDR3 region has the DNA TGTGCCAGTAGCCCAATGCTCGAGGGAGGGCCTAAAACCCAGTACTTC. This gives the protein CASSPMLEGGPKTQYF.

There are a few counts of this clone. This chain uses TRBV6-1 with TRBJ1-5, with D hard to call. The CDR3 totals 14 residues. V was clipped by 3 bases and J by 5 bases, with 11 bases between them. CDR1 is MNHNS, CDR2 SASEGT, per germline. CDR3 DNA sequence: TGTGCCAGCAGTGATGGTGGCCGGGATCAGCCCCAGCATTTT. Translating gives CASSDGGRDQPQHF.

The V gene is TRBV28, the J gene TRBJ1-2, with D possibly being TRBD1 (6 bases). The germline CDR1 and CDR2 sequences are MDHEN and SYDVKM. CDR3 size: 15 residues. Deletions cut 6 bases from V and 2 bases from J, with 16 bases between. CDR3 in DNA: TGTGCCAGCAGCTCACGAGGGAGGGGGAACTATGGCTACACCTTC. This gives the protein CASSSRGRGNYGYTF.

The gene calls are TRBV7-8 and TRBJ2-2; 12 bases agree with TRBD2. This CDR3 contains 16 residues. With 5 bases clipped from V and 6 bases from J, the junction kept 7 bases outside the gene matches. CDR1 is SGHVS, CDR2 FQNEAQ, per germline. The CDR3 sequence is CASSIRTSGTAGELFF. CDR3 nucleotide sequence: TGTGCCAGCAGCATCCGGACTAGCGGGACGGCCGGGGAGCTGTTTTTT.

This sequence joins TRBV28 and TRBJ2-3, with a possible D match to TRBD2 (7 bases). Germline V lookup: CDR1 MDHEN, CDR2 SYDVKM. The CDR3 is made up of 15 amino acids. V was cut by 6 bases and J by 4 bases, with 17 bases left in between. The CDR3 is CASSPTGRGADTQYF. CDR3 nucleotide sequence: TGTGCCAGCAGCCCTACAGGGAGGGGGGCAGATACGCAGTATTTT. The full variable domain, in which reference TRBV28 and TRBJ2-3 provide the parts outside the CDR3, is DVKVTQSSRYLVKRTGEKVFLECVQDMDHENMFWYRQDPGLGLRLIYFSYDVKMKEKGDIPEGYSVSREKKERFSLILESASTNQTSMYLCASSPTGRGADTQYFGPGTRLTVL.

V and J are TRBV19 and TRBJ2-1, with 7 bases aligning to TRBD1. CDR1 and CDR2 from the germline V gene are LNHDA and SQIVND (reference sequence). V shed 1 base and J 1 base; nucleotides not matched to a gene: 4. This CDR3 contains 16 residues. The CDR3 DNA sequence: TGTGCCAGTAGTATAGGTTCGGGACAGTCCTACAATGAGCAGTTCTTC. Its protein is CASSIGSGQSYNEQFF.

The chain uses TRBV28 and TRBJ1-1; 8 nucleotides align to TRBD1. This CDR3 region has 14 residues. Losses at the gene ends were 6 bases for V and 3 bases for J; bases not matched to a gene: 6. The germline gives CDR1 MDHEN, CDR2 SYDVKM. The CDR3 DNA reads TGTGCCAGCAGACTCCAGGGGGCCCACACTGAAGCTTTCTTT. Encoded protein: CASRLQGAHTEAFF.

As regards this clone: At the DNA level, this CDR3 is encoded by other sequences in the same sample as well. This rearrangement joins TRBV7-9 to TRBJ2-7, with TRBD2 identical over 8 bases. This CDR3 spans 13 amino acids. The germline gives CDR1 SEHNR, CDR2 FQNEAQ (reference sequence). The V gene end was trimmed by 5 bases and the J gene end by 4 bases; junction bases not matched to a gene: 4. The CDR3 loop is CASSKRELYEQYF. The CDR3 nucleotides are TGTGCCAGCAGCAAGCGGGAGCTTTACGAGCAGTACTTC.